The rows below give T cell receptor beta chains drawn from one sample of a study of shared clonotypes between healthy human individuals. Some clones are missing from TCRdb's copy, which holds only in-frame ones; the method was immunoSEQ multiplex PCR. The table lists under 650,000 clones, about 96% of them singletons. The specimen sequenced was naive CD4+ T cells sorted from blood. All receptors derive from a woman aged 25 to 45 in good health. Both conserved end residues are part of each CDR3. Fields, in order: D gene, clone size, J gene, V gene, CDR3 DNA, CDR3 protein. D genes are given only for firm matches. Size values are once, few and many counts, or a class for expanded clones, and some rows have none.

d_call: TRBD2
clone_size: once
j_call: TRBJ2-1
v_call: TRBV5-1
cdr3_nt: TGCGCCAGCAGCTTGGCCGCAACTAGCGGGAGTAGGGACAATGAGCAGTTCTTC
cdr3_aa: CASSLAATSGSRDNEQFF

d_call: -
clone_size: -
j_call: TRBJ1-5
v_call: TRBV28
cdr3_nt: TGTGCCAGCAGTTCCGAAGGACACAATCAGCCCCAGCATTTT
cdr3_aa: CASSSEGHNQPQHF

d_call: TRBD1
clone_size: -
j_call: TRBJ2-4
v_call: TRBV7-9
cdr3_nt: TGTGCCAGCAGCCAACTGGACAGGGTTAAAAACATTCAGTACTTC
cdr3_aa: CASSQLDRVKNIQYF

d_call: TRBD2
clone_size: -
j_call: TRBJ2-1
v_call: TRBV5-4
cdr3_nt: TGTGCCAGCAGCTCGGGGACTAGCGGGCGCTCACACGAGCAGTTCTTC
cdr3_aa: CASSSGTSGRSHEQFF

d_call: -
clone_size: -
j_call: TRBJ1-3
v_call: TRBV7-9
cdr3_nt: TGTGCCAGCAGCTTAACCGGAGCTTACTCTGGAAACACCATATATTTT
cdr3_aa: CASSLTGAYSGNTIYF

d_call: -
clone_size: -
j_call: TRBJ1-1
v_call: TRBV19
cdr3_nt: TGTGCCAGTAAGGCCCTTCGGGGGACTCGAGCCAATGAAGCTTTCTTT
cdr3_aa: CASKALRGTRANEAFF

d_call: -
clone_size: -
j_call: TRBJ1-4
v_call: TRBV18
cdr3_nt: TGTGCCAGCTCACCAGGTCCGGGGGCTGTGGAAAAACTGTTTTTT
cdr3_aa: CASSPGPGAVEKLFF

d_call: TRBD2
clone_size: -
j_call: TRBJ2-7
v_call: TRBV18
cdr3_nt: TGTGCCAGCTCACCTCGGCGACTAGCGGGAGACGAGCAGTACTTC
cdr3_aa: CASSPRRLAGDEQYF

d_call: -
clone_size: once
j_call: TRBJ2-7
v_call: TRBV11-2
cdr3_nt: TGTGCCAGCAGCTCTTACAGTGCAGGGTACGAGCAGTACTTC
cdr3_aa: CASSSYSAGYEQYF

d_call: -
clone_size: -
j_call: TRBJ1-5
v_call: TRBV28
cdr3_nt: TGTGCCAGCAGTTTTCGCAGGGGCCATCAGCCCCAGCATTTT
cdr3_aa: CASSFRRGHQPQHF

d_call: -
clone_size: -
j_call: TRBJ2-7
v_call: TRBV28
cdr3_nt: TGTGCCAGCACCTCCGGGGGGCTCGATCCCTACGAGCAGTACTTC
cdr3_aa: CASTSGGLDPYEQYF

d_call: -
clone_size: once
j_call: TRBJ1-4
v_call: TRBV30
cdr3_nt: TGTGCCTGGAGTCACGTATCGGGGTATGAAAAACTGTTTTTT
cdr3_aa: CAWSHVSGYEKLFF

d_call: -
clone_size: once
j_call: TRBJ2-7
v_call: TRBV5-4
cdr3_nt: TGTGCCAGCAGCGTGGATCTGGAGGACGAGCAGTACTTC
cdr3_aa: CASSVDLEDEQYF